Listed below are T cell receptor beta chains from one sample, sequenced in a study of metastatic and nonmetastatic thyroid tumors. TCRdb re-called the PCR reads with MiXCR. The sample lists tens of thousands of clones; approximately 15% were seen once. Sequenced material: blood. These receptors all stem from a male donor with papillary thyroid cancer or a benign thyroid nodule (not recorded which). Some clones in this sample may be carry-over from other donors' samples. The CDR3 runs from the conserved cysteine through the conserved F or W. The D gene is left open where the match is weak. Clone size appears in some rows only: once, few, many, or a class for an expanded clone.

D,V,length,J,size,CDR3,DNA
TRBD1,TRBV30,15,TRBJ1-5,many,CAWELSGTGGQPQHF,TGTGCCTGGGAATTATCCGGGACAGGGGGCCAGCCCCAGCATTTT
NA,TRBV19,13,TRBJ1-5,many,CASSGQGDQPQHF,TGTGCCAGTAGTGGGCAGGGCGATCAGCCCCAGCATTTT
TRBD2,TRBV4-1,16,TRBJ2-1,many,CASSQGSSGSHDEQFF,TGCGCCAGCAGCCAAGGTAGTAGCGGGAGTCACGATGAGCAGTTCTTC
NA,TRBV10-2,15,TRBJ1-1,many,CASSEVEGQNTEAFF,TGCGCCAGCAGTGAGGTGGAGGGCCAGAACACTGAAGCTTTCTTT
NA,TRBV6-1,13,TRBJ2-2,many,CASMGRRTGELFF,TGTGCCAGCATGGGGAGAAGGACCGGGGAGCTGTTTTTT
NA,TRBV13,14,TRBJ2-2,many,CASSRLASTGELFF,TGTGCCAGCAGCCGTCTAGCTAGCACCGGGGAGCTGTTTTTT
TRBD1,TRBV20-1,16,TRBJ2-7,many,CSARDPDRGFLYEQYF,TGCAGTGCTAGAGACCCTGACAGGGGTTTTTTATACGAGCAGTACTTC
NA,TRBV12-5,12,TRBJ2-1,many,CASGLTGNEQFF,TGTGCTAGTGGTTTGACAGGGAATGAGCAGTTCTTC
TRBD2,TRBV2,13,TRBJ2-1,many,CASKPLAGGEQFF,TGTGCCAGTAAGCCACTAGCGGGAGGTGAGCAGTTCTTC
TRBD2,TRBV12-3/TRBV12-4,15,TRBJ2-7,many,CASSPGTSETYEQYF,TGTGCCAGCAGCCCCGGGACTAGCGAGACCTACGAGCAGTACTTC
TRBD2,TRBV6-4,16,TRBJ2-1,NA,CASSDSGGSEIHEQFF,TGTGCCAGCAGTGACTCGGGCGGGAGTGAGATTCATGAGCAGTTCTTC
NA,TRBV27,13,TRBJ2-1,few,CASSLGGFGEQFF,TGTGCCAGCAGTCTTGGGGGGTTTGGTGAGCAGTTCTTC
TRBD1,TRBV24-1,14,TRBJ1-2,many,CATSDPGQERGYTF,TGTGCCACCAGTGATCCGGGACAGGAGCGGGGCTACACCTTC
TRBD1,TRBV19,12,TRBJ1-1,NA,CASTRDRGRAFF,TGTGCCAGTACCCGGGACAGGGGGCGAGCTTTCTTT
NA,TRBV6-1,13,TRBJ2-7,many,CASSLTASYEQYF,TGTGCCAGCTCTTTGACAGCCTCCTACGAGCAGTACTTC
TRBD1,TRBV2,15,TRBJ2-7,few,CASRLPGQDSYEQYF,TGTGCCAGCAGATTACCGGGACAGGACTCCTACGAGCAGTACTTC
NA,TRBV27,12,TRBJ2-7,few,CASILRSGEQYF,TGTGCCAGCATTTTACGTAGCGGCGAGCAGTACTTC
NA,TRBV11-3,15,TRBJ2-1,many,CASSPRLVGYNEQFF,TGTGCCAGCAGCCCTAGACTAGTTGGTTACAATGAGCAGTTCTTC
TRBD1,TRBV5-1,15,TRBJ1-3,many,CASSPGTVSGNTIYF,TGCGCCAGCAGCCCCGGGACAGTCTCTGGAAACACCATATATTTT
NA,TRBV6-1,9,TRBJ2-7,NA,CASSSEQYF,TGTGCCAGCTCAAGCGAGCAGTACTTC
TRBD1,TRBV5-5,15,TRBJ2-7,many,CASSLSDRGSYEQYF,TGTGCCAGCAGCTTGTCGGACAGGGGATCCTACGAGCAGTACTTC
TRBD2,TRBV11-1,14,TRBJ2-7,many,CASSPRLAGAEQYF,TGTGCCAGCAGCCCGCGACTAGCGGGAGCGGAGCAGTACTTC
TRBD2,TRBV15,20,TRBJ2-3,NA,CATSREGRGLAGVGADTQYF,TGTGCGACCAGCAGAGAAGGCCGAGGCTTAGCGGGAGTAGGGGCAGATACGCAGTATTTT
TRBD2,TRBV6-6,16,TRBJ2-5,many,CASSYSGTSGQETQYF,TGTGCCAGCAGTTACTCGGGGACTAGCGGCCAAGAGACCCAGTACTTC
NA,TRBV10-3,14,TRBJ1-2,few,CSISHERGTHAYTF,TGTTCCATCAGCCACGAACGGGGGACCCATGCCTACACCTTC
TRBD2,TRBV20-1,16,TRBJ2-1,many,CSAQGVSGTVVDEQFF,TGCAGTGCTCAAGGCGTAAGCGGGACCGTGGTCGATGAGCAGTTCTTC
NA,TRBV27,17,TRBJ2-1,few,CASTSSAGPPAYNEQFF,TGTGCCAGCACTTCGTCGGCGGGACCCCCGGCTTACAATGAGCAGTTCTTC
NA,TRBV20-1,16,TRBJ1-6,NA,CSASFRAGSYNSPLHF,TGCAGTGCTAGTTTCAGGGCGGGCTCCTATAATTCACCCCTCCACTTT
TRBD2,TRBV5-1,14,TRBJ2-7,NA,CASSNRTSGYEQYF,TGCGCCAGCAGCAATCGGACTAGCGGCTACGAGCAGTACTTC
NA,TRBV10-2,13,TRBJ1-5,medium-sized,CASMDAINQPQHF,TGCGCCAGCATGGATGCCATCAATCAGCCCCAGCATTTT
NA,TRBV6-1,12,TRBJ2-1,few,CASSCEGNEQFF,TGTGCCAGCAGTTGCGAGGGTAATGAGCAGTTCTTC
TRBD2,TRBV7-9,15,TRBJ2-3,many,CASSPTAGGLDTQYF,TGTGCCAGCAGCCCTACGGCCGGGGGGTTGGATACGCAGTATTTT
TRBD2,TRBV18,16,TRBJ2-7,many,CASSPPKLAGVEEQYF,TGTGCCAGCTCACCACCGAAACTAGCGGGAGTGGAGGAGCAGTACTTC
NA,TRBV19,14,TRBJ2-2,many,CASMYSPNTGELFF,TGTGCCAGTATGTATAGTCCGAACACCGGGGAGCTGTTTTTT
NA,TRBV5-1,13,TRBJ2-3,many,CASSLGLTDTQYF,TGCGCCAGCAGCTTGGGTCTCACAGATACGCAGTATTTT
NA,TRBV30,12,TRBJ1-2,NA,CAWSAGERVYTF,TGTGCCTGGTCCGCGGGTGAACGAGTCTACACCTTC
NA,TRBV28,18,TRBJ1-3,NA,CASSSLSRGLSSGNTIYF,TGTGCCAGCAGTTCGCTTTCCAGGGGACTCAGCTCTGGAAACACAATATATTTT
TRBD1,TRBV2,17,TRBJ2-1,many,CASSDAPGTVSYNEQFF,TGTGCCAGCAGTGACGCTCCCGGGACAGTCTCCTACAATGAGCAGTTCTTC
TRBD2,TRBV20-1,17,TRBJ2-1,NA,CSASLSSASGRGREQFF,TGCAGTGCTAGCCTATCATCGGCTAGCGGGAGAGGGCGCGAGCAGTTCTTC
TRBD1,TRBV19,16,TRBJ1-1,many,CASSPRDRGLYTEAFF,TGTGCCAGTAGTCCGCGGGACAGGGGGCTTTACACTGAAGCTTTCTTT
NA,TRBV5-1,18,TRBJ2-3,NA,CASSPQGSGAYFTDTQYF,TGCGCCAGCAGCCCTCAAGGTAGCGGAGCATACTTCACAGATACGCAGTATTTT
NA,TRBV28,16,TRBJ1-2,few,CASRIPSSTANYGYTF,TGTGCCAGCAGGATCCCCTCTTCGACAGCTAACTATGGCTACACCTTC
NA,TRBV6-1,15,TRBJ2-2,NA,CASRWGTIKTGELFF,TGTGCCAGCAGGTGGGGGACCATCAAAACCGGGGAGCTGTTTTTT
TRBD2,TRBV27,16,TRBJ2-2,many,CASSNGGVPNTGELFF,TGTGCCAGCAGCAATGGGGGGGTACCGAACACCGGGGAGTTGTTTTTT
TRBD2,TRBV20-1,17,TRBJ2-1,NA,CSARTSGGYSSYNEQFF,TGCAGTGCTCGTACTAGCGGGGGCTATAGCTCCTACAATGAGCAGTTCTTC
NA,TRBV5-1,18,TRBJ2-3,many,CASSFRTAGTDRTDTQYF,TGCGCCAGCAGCTTTCGGACGGCCGGGACCGATCGCACAGATACGCAGTATTTT
NA,TRBV27,15,TRBJ2-6,few,CAISFLGSGANVLTF,TGTGCCATCAGTTTTCTGGGCTCTGGGGCCAACGTCCTGACTTTC
NA,TRBV4-2,15,TRBJ1-3,few,CASSQDLNSGNTIYF,TGTGCCAGCAGCCAAGATCTAAACTCTGGAAACACCATATATTTT
TRBD2,TRBV5-1,15,TRBJ2-3,many,CASSYSGRNADTQYF,TGCGCCAGCAGCTATAGCGGGAGGAACGCAGATACGCAGTATTTT
NA,TRBV15,12,TRBJ1-2,many,CATSRDWGGYTF,TGTGCCACCAGCAGAGATTGGGGCGGCTACACCTTC
NA,TRBV6-4,14,TRBJ2-2,many,CASSAVLDTGELFF,TGTGCCAGCAGTGCCGTTTTGGACACCGGGGAGCTGTTTTTT
NA,TRBV12-3/TRBV12-4,16,TRBJ2-7,NA,CASSRMSGHFNYEQYF,TGTGCCAGCAGCCGAATGTCAGGGCACTTTAACTACGAGCAGTACTTC
TRBD2,TRBV14,16,TRBJ2-1,many,CASSQDRGEGFNEQFF,TGTGCCAGCAGCCAAGATCGGGGGGAGGGGTTCAATGAGCAGTTCTTC
TRBD1,TRBV6-6,13,TRBJ1-2,NA,CASSYQQGVGYTF,TGTGCCAGCAGTTACCAACAGGGGGTTGGCTACACCTTC